These T cell receptor beta chains were read from a single sample in a study of OX40 agonist ivuxolimab in advanced cancers. Assay used: immunoSEQ multiplex PCR; TCRdb lists only in-frame clones, some missing. The profile covers some 79,000 clones, with 88% appearing a single time and about 4% taken by the ten largest. The specimen comprised CD4+ or CD8+ T cells sorted from blood, sampled in a trial of the OX40 agonist ivuxolimab. Receptors were obtained from an adult with an advanced solid tumor such as melanoma, head and neck, liver or kidney cancer. CDR3s include the opening cysteine and the closing phenylalanine or tryptophan. D genes are given only for firm matches. Some rows mark clone size as missing; the rest say once, few, many or name a class of expanded clone.

-,-,TRBV9,TRBJ2-2,CASSVATHASSGELFF,TGTGCCAGCAGCGTAGCTACGCACGCTAGTTCAGGGGAGCTGTTTTTT
-,-,TRBV4-2,TRBJ1-2,CASSRLQGPLNGYTF,TGTGCCAGCAGCCGCCTACAGGGACCGTTGAATGGCTACACCTTC
-,-,TRBV6-6,TRBJ2-1,CASSYQGLNEQFF,TGTGCCAGCAGTTACCAGGGCCTTAATGAGCAGTTCTTC
-,-,TRBV30,TRBJ2-5,CAWSLTGREETQYF,TGTGCCTGGAGCCTAACCGGGAGAGAAGAGACCCAGTACTTC
TRBD1,-,TRBV30,TRBJ2-5,CAWVTGGETQYF,TGTGCCTGGGTGACAGGGGGGGAGACCCAGTACTTC
-,once,TRBV11-2,TRBJ2-7,CASSSRPGDYEQYF,TGTGCCAGCAGCTCTCGGCCAGGGGACTACGAGCAGTACTTC
TRBD1,-,TRBV18,TRBJ2-7,CASTQGRSGVYEQYF,TGTGCCAGCACACAGGGGAGATCAGGGGTTTACGAGCAGTACTTC
TRBD1,-,TRBV11-2,TRBJ2-1,CASSLDSAAGGYNEQFF,TGTGCCAGCAGCTTAGATTCTGCGGCAGGGGGTTACAATGAGCAGTTCTTC
-,-,TRBV6-1,TRBJ2-5,CASSELGGKETQYF,TGTGCCAGCAGTGAATTGGGAGGAAAAGAGACCCAGTACTTC
-,-,TRBV9,TRBJ2-1,CASSPRASPNEQFF,TGTGCCAGCAGCCCTCGGGCAAGCCCCAATGAGCAGTTCTTC
-,-,TRBV6-1,TRBJ2-5,CASTLGLGREETQYF,TGTGCCAGCACCCTCGGATTAGGTCGAGAAGAGACCCAGTACTTC
TRBD1,few,TRBV18,TRBJ1-5,CASRQGIDQPQHF,TGTGCCAGCCGACAGGGGATCGATCAGCCCCAGCATTTT
-,-,TRBV11-3,TRBJ2-3,CASSLDLGTDTQYF,TGTGCCAGCAGCTTAGATCTAGGCACAGATACGCAGTATTTT
TRBD2,-,TRBV11-3,TRBJ2-1,CASSFGLAGDNEQFF,TGTGCCAGCAGCTTCGGACTAGCGGGAGACAATGAGCAGTTCTTC
-,-,TRBV5-1,TRBJ2-1,CASSSTPNSYNEQFF,TGCGCCAGCAGTTCGACCCCGAACTCCTACAATGAGCAGTTCTTC